Below, 22 T cell receptor beta chains from the same sample are listed, as sequenced in a study of blood T cell repertoires in COVID-19. Method: immunoSEQ multiplex PCR; TCRdb's copy keeps in-frame clones and lacks some. The sample shows about 150,000 clones, about four fifths of them seen only once. The sample comprised peripheral blood. These receptors were taken from an elderly woman with acute or convalescent COVID-19.

The chain is built from TRBV4-2 and TRBJ1-2; D is uncertain. This CDR3 is built from 15 residues. V lost 3 bases to trimming and J lost 3 bases, with 14 bases between them. Germline V gene data show CDR1 as LGHNA and CDR2 as YNFKEQ. CDR3 protein: CASSHAPAVDYGYTF. The CDR3 nucleotides are TGTGCCAGCAGCCATGCTCCCGCGGTGGACTATGGCTACACCTTC.

V usage is TRBV5-6 and J usage is TRBJ1-5; unclear D gene. CDR3 length: 14 amino acids. Trimming shortened V by 2 bases and J by 7 bases, and 13 bases separated the two germline ends. CDR1 and CDR2 (germline): SGHDT, YYEEEE. CDR3 region: CASSFGRGEQPQHF. The DNA of the CDR3 is TGTGCCAGCAGCTTTGGTCGGGGTGAACAGCCCCAGCATTTT.

The chain carries TRBV11-2 and TRBJ1-2; tentative D call: TRBD1 (5 bases). CDR3 length: 14 amino acids. Germline V CDR1 and CDR2: SGHAT, FQNNGV. The ends were cut back, 4 bases at V and 11 bases at J, with 20 bases in the middle. This CDR3 reads CASSSGGEGSGYTF. In nucleotides, the CDR3 is TGTGCCAGCAGCTCCGGGGGAGAGGGGTCAGGATACACCTTC. Complete variable domain (other parts from reference TRBV11-2 and TRBJ1-2): EAGVAQSPRYKIIEKRQSVAFWCNPISGHATLYWYQQILGQGPKLLIQFQNNGVVDDSQLPKDRFSAERLKGVDSTLKIQPAKLEDSAVYLCASSSGGEGSGYTFGSGTRLTVV.

The chain joins TRBV19 to TRBJ1-1, with D perhaps matching TRBD1 (6 bases). Trimming took 6 bases from V and 3 from J, leaving 17 bases between them. The CDR3 consists of 15 residues. Germline values: CDR1 LNHDA, CDR2 SQIVND (reference sequence). CDR3: CASRLGRGHHTEAFF. As DNA, the CDR3 is TGTGCCAGTAGGCTCGGGCGGGGGCATCACACTGAAGCTTTCTTT.

The genes are TRBV19 and TRBJ1-1, with 8 bases lining up with TRBD1. Trimming cost V 2 bases and J 11 bases; bases outside gene matches: 13. CDR3 length: 15 residues. CDR1 is LNHDA and CDR2 is SQIVND in the germline V gene (reference sequence). The CDR3 DNA reads TGTGCCAGTAGTATACGGTACTACAGGGGGGCAAGGGCTTTCTTT. The encoded protein is CASSIRYYRGARAFF.

The chain couples TRBV5-1 to TRBJ1-3; D might be TRBD1 (6 bases). Germline loops: CDR1 SGHRS, CDR2 YFSETQ. CDR3 length equals 15 residues. Trimming left V 4 bases short and J 2 bases short, with 13 bases between. The CDR3 reads CASSPGGRAGNTIYF. Written as DNA, the CDR3 is TGCGCCAGCAGCCCGGGGGGCAGGGCTGGAAACACCATATATTTT.

The rearrangement uses TRBV12-5 and TRBJ2-2, with a weak D call TRBD1 (6 bases). Trimming stripped 2 bases from V and 5 bases from J, with 12 bases between. There are 15 residues in the CDR3. Germline CDR1 LGHNT, CDR2 FRNRAP. This CDR3 reads CASGLSTGITGELFF. The CDR3 nucleotides are TGTGCTAGTGGTTTGTCCACAGGGATTACCGGGGAGCTGTTTTTT.

As regards this clone: The same CDR3 arises from other DNA sequences in this sample as well. The genes are TRBV6-2 or TRBV6-3 and TRBJ1-2; tentatively, D is TRBD1 (6 bases). The length of the CDR3 is 13 residues. CDR1 is MNHEY, CDR2 SVGEGT, per germline. Trimming left V 4 bases short and J 2 bases short, with 8 bases between. CDR3 DNA sequence: TGTGCCAGCAGTTCGGGACAAAACTATGGCTACACCTTC. Translated, it gives CASSSGQNYGYTF.

This clone was seen just once. V usage is TRBV2 and J usage is TRBJ1-5, with D possibly being TRBD1 (5 bases). Trimming stripped 6 bases from V and 3 bases from J, with 15 bases between. CDR3 size: 15 residues. Looked up from germline, CDR1 is SNHLY and CDR2 is FYNNEI. This CDR3 reads CASREGSRDNQPQHF. DNA of the CDR3: TGTGCCAGCAGGGAGGGGTCCCGGGACAATCAGCCCCAGCATTTT.

CDR3 residues: CASSGTGNSNQPQHF. CDR3 nucleotides: TGTGCCAGCAGCGGGACAGGCAATAGCAATCAGCCCCAGCATTTT. The gene calls are TRBV7-9 and TRBJ1-5; 8 bases match TRBD1. This CDR3 has 15 amino acids. V lost 5 bases, J lost 0 bases, and 3 bases stayed unmatched. CDR1 SEHNR and CDR2 FQNEAQ come from the germline V gene (reference sequence).

The chain recombines TRBV7-3 with TRBJ1-1; D is unresolved. This CDR3 comprises 15 residues. Trimming shortened V by 7 bases and J by 3 bases, and 18 bases separated the two germline ends. The germline gives CDR1 SGHTA, CDR2 FQGTGA. The CDR3, as DNA: TGTGCCAGCACCACACTCGGGGTTTCGTACACTGAAGCTTTCTTT. This gives the protein CASTTLGVSYTEAFF.

This chain connects TRBV9 to TRBJ2-1; the match to TRBD1 covers 9 bases. The germline V gene encodes CDR1 SGDLS and CDR2 YYNGEE. Trimming cost V 4 bases and J 6 bases; bases outside gene matches: 14. The CDR3 contains 17 residues. The CDR3 loop reads CASSSGQGVVWGNEQFF. The CDR3 DNA reads as TGTGCCAGCAGCTCGGGACAGGGCGTTGTCTGGGGCAATGAGCAGTTCTTC. Combining the CDR3 with reference TRBV9 and TRBJ2-1 gives the whole variable domain DSGVTQTPKHLITATGQRVTLRCSPRSGDLSVYWYQQSLDQGLQFLIQYYNGEERAKGNILERFSAQQFPDLHSELNLSSLELGDSALYFCASSSGQGVVWGNEQFFGPGTRLTVL.

This clone appeared a few times. J is TRBJ1-4 and V is TRBV4-1; TRBD1 might be the D (6 bases). CDR1 is MGHRA, CDR2 YSYEKL, per germline. Trimming left V 4 bases short and J 4 bases short, with 13 bases between. The CDR3 has 15 residues. The CDR3 nucleotides are TGCGCCAGCAGCCCGCAGGAACAGGGTAATGAAAAACTGTTTTTT. This sequence encodes CASSPQEQGNEKLFF.

This chain links TRBV6-5 with TRBJ1-5; 7 bases align to TRBD1. The V segment lost 8 bases and the J segment 0 bases; nucleotides outside the gene matches: 7. Germline V gene lookup returns CDR1 MNHEY and CDR2 SVGAGI. The CDR3 covers 15 residues. The CDR3 DNA reads TGTGCCAGCGGGGACAGAGGCTATAGCAATCAGCCCCAGCATTTT. It is translated as CASGDRGYSNQPQHF.

The rearrangement joins TRBV3-1 (or the pseudogene TRBV3-2) to TRBJ2-2; 10 nucleotides match TRBD1. The CDR3 contains 16 residues. Germline CDR1 is LGHDT and CDR2 is YNNKEL (reference sequence). Trimming removed 4 bases from V and 4 bases from J; junction bases left unmatched: 6. The CDR3 here is CASSPRGQGFTGELFF. Written as DNA, the CDR3 is TGTGCCAGCAGCCCGCGGGGACAGGGGTTCACCGGGGAGCTGTTTTTT.

This clone was detected only once. The CDR3 region is CASSGTASVADTQYF. The CDR3 bases are TGCGCCAGCAGTGGGACTGCTTCTGTAGCAGATACGCAGTATTTT. The chain combines TRBV10-1 with TRBJ2-3; D perhaps matches TRBD2 (5 bases). The CDR3 extends over 15 amino acids. Trimming shortened V by 4 bases and J by 4 bases, and 15 bases separated the two germline ends. Per germline, CDR1 WNHNN and CDR2 SYGVQD (reference sequence).

The chain joins TRBV11-2 to TRBJ2-2, with TRBD1 matching 8 bases. Germline V lookup: CDR1 SGHAT, CDR2 FQNNGV. The V and J ends lost 4 bases and 0 bases, in that order; junction bases with no gene match: 4. This CDR3 is built from 16 residues. Here the CDR3 reads CASSWGTGSNTGELFF. The DNA for the CDR3 is TGTGCCAGCAGCTGGGGGACAGGATCGAACACCGGGGAGCTGTTTTTT.

The chain has TRBV6-5 and TRBJ2-3, with unresolved D. This CDR3 contains 14 residues. The germline V gene has CDR1 MNHEY and CDR2 SVGAGI. V was pared by 8 bases and J by 0 bases, with 12 bases between. The CDR3 sequence is CASSPGFSTDTQYF. CDR3 nucleotide sequence: TGTGCCAGCTCCCCCGGGTTTAGCACAGATACGCAGTATTTT.

The gene calls are TRBV5-5 and TRBJ1-6; 10 bases agree with TRBD1. The trim removed 5 bases at V and 9 bases at J, leaving 8 bases unmatched. The CDR3 runs 15 residues. Germline values: CDR1 SGHKS, CDR2 YYEKEE (reference sequence). The CDR3 is CASSLDRGQGSPLHF. The CDR3, as DNA: TGTGCCAGCAGTCTTGACAGGGGGCAGGGTTCACCCCTCCACTTT.

This chain joins TRBV21-1 and TRBJ1-2; TRBD1 is the table's D call, not checked against the DNA. TRBV21-1 represents a pseudogene. The CDR3 contains 15 residues. DNA of the CDR3: TGTGCCAGGATGCCGGGACAGGAAGCTTCTCACGGCTACACCTTC. Amino acid sequence: CARMPGQEASHGYTF.

This rearrangement joins TRBV19 to TRBJ2-1; possibly TRBD2 for D (5 bases). Germline loops: CDR1 LNHDA, CDR2 SQIVND (reference sequence). Trimming shortened V by 0 bases and J by 0 bases, and 9 bases separated the two germline ends. The CDR3 consists of 16 residues. The CDR3: CASSIDWESSYNEQFF. The CDR3 DNA reads TGTGCCAGTAGTATAGATTGGGAGAGCTCCTACAATGAGCAGTTCTTC.

The V and J genes are TRBV2 and TRBJ1-2, with 7 bases fitting TRBD1. Germline CDR1 and CDR2: SNHLY and FYNNEI. V was pared by 6 bases and J by 5 bases, with 3 bases of the junction left unmatched. This CDR3 is 12 amino acids long. This CDR3 reads CASRGTAYGYTF. CDR3 in DNA: TGTGCCAGCAGGGGGACAGCTTATGGCTACACCTTC.